The table lists the clone carrying this T cell receptor (beta chain) with a few counts. This sample is drawn from a study of Graves' ophthalmopathy and Graves' hyperthyroidism. The TCR beta CDR3 regions underwent amplification from RNA transcripts. The library came from an HTBI-primed first-round RT-PCR and a second-round multiplex PCR. TCRdb re-analysed the multiplex PCR reads in MiXCR, keeping a single row per CDR3 protein. The top ten clones hold about half of a sample with 200,000 to 300,000 distinct CDR3 sequences, around 42% of them seen once. The CDR3 is 15 residues long. Germline values: CDR1 SGDLS, CDR2 YYNGEE. The J segment lost 7 bases and the V segment lost 5 bases, leaving 9 bases of the junction unmatched.

The sequence was collected from an adult man with Graves' ophthalmopathy. The chain couples TRBV9 to TRBJ1-6; the match to TRBD1 covers 7 bases. The sample was peripheral blood. The CDR3, as DNA: TGTGCCAGCAGTTCGACAGGGTCGGCGAATTCACCCCTCCACTTT. Translated, it gives CASSSTGSANSPLHF. Complete variable domain (other parts from reference TRBV9 and TRBJ1-6): DSGVTQTPKHLITATGQRVTLRCSPRSGDLSVYWYQQSLDQGLQFLIQYYNGEERAKGNILERFSAQQFPDLHSELNLSSLELGDSALYFCASSSTGSANSPLHFGNGTRLTVT.